Only a few counts were recorded for the clone carrying this T cell receptor beta chain. The patients chosen for sequencing had shown expansion of CD8+CD57+ cells (detected by flow cytometry). These data originate in a study of CD8+CD57+ T cells in acquired aplastic anemia. This CDR3 contains 15 residues. V was clipped by 5 bases and J by 4 bases, with 14 bases between them. TCR beta VDJ and CDR3 profiles were obtained from a genomic DNA template. TCRdb reprocessed the reads via MiXCR and lists one record per CDR3 protein. Of some 200,000 distinct CDR3 sequences listed, under 50% are singletons. The sequence came from a human donor with aplastic anemia. Source material: sorted CD4+, CD8+, or CD8+CD57+ T cells (not recorded which) from PBMCs. The chain has TRBV12-3 or TRBV12-4 and TRBJ2-2; D is perhaps TRBD2 (6 bases). The DNA of the CDR3 is TGTGCCAGCAGTCCCTGGGGGGTGGCCACCGGGGAGCTGTTTTTT. Residues: CASSPWGVATGELFF.